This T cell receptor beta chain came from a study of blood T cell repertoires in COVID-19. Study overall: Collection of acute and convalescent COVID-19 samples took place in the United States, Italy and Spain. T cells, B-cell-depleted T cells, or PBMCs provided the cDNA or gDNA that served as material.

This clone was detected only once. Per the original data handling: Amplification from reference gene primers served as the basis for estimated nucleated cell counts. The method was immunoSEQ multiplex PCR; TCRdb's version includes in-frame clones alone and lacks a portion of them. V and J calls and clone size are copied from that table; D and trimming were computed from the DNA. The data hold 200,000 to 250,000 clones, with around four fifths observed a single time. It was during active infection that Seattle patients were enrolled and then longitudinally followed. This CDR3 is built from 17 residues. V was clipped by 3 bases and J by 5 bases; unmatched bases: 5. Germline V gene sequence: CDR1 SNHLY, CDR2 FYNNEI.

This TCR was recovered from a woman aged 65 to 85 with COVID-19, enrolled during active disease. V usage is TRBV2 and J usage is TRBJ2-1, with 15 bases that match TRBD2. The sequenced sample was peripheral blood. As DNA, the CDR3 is TGTGCCAGCAGTGAGCGGACTAGCGGGAGGGGCAACAATGAGCAGTTCTTC. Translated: CASSERTSGRGNNEQFF.